The clone carrying this T cell receptor beta chain was picked up many times. Its antigen remains unidentified. In the library, unique molecular identifiers were attached to individual cDNA molecules. TCRdb fed the RACE reads into MiXCR, producing one record per CDR3 protein. This sample has 350,000 to 400,000 distinct CDR3 sequences; 6% to 7% occur once, and the top ten carry more than 5.5%. The data originate from a study of human T cells and chemical hapten exposure. Study background: Upper back patch tests used 0.01% DPC, scored after 6 days. Study findings and constraints: Expanded TCRs formed significantly more large CDR3 similarity clusters than controls.

Time point specified: patch test 2, 6 weeks after DPC sensitization. The treatment here: therapeutic diphenylcyclopropenone sensitization with weekly scalp DPC. This material consisted of whole blood, taken in connection with sensitization to the hapten diphenylcyclopropenone (DPC). The source is a young woman with alopecia areata. Some clones in this sample may be carry-over from other donors' samples.

CDR3 in DNA: TGCGCCAGCAGCTCGGGACCGATAGGTGGCTCCTATAATTCACCCCTCCACTTT. This sequence encodes CASSSGPIGGSYNSPLHF. The chain joins TRBV5-1 to TRBJ1-6, with D possibly TRBD1 on 5 matching bases. Trimming took off 3 bases at V and 0 bases at J, with 16 bases between the two ends. The CDR3 contains 18 residues. The germline V gene has CDR1 SGHRS and CDR2 YFSETQ.